This T cell receptor beta chain was recovered during a study of CD8+CD57+ T cells in acquired aplastic anemia. Both TCR beta VDJ combination and CDR3 sequence profiling were carried out. Genomic DNA was the template for this profiling. TCRdb processed the reads anew with MiXCR; each CDR3 protein has one entry. Found here are more than 95,000 distinct CDR3 sequences, about 40% of them singletons; the top ten hold around 2.5%. Sequencing involved patients with CD8+CD57+ cell expansion previously shown by flow cytometry. Patients were untreated when blood was sampled. Per the germline V gene, CDR1 is SNHLY and CDR2 is FYNNEI. The ends were cut back, 3 bases at V and 7 bases at J, with 15 bases in the middle. The CDR3 totals 15 residues. This clonotype occurred many times.

Sequenced material: sorted CD4+, CD8+, or CD8+CD57+ T cells (not recorded which) from PBMCs. The rearrangement uses TRBV2 and TRBJ2-2, with D perhaps TRBD2 (7 bases). The origin of this receptor is a human donor with aplastic anemia. This CDR3 reads CASSEVRGQSGELFF. In DNA form, the CDR3 reads TGTGCCAGCAGTGAGGTGCGGGGGCAAAGCGGGGAGCTGTTTTTT. The full variable domain, its missing parts supplied by reference TRBV2 and TRBJ2-2, is EPEVTQTPSHQVTQMGQEVILRCVPISNHLYFYWYRQILGQKVEFLVSFYNNEISEKSEIFDDQFSVERPDGSNFTLKIRSTKLEDSAMYFCASSEVRGQSGELFFGEGSRLTVL.